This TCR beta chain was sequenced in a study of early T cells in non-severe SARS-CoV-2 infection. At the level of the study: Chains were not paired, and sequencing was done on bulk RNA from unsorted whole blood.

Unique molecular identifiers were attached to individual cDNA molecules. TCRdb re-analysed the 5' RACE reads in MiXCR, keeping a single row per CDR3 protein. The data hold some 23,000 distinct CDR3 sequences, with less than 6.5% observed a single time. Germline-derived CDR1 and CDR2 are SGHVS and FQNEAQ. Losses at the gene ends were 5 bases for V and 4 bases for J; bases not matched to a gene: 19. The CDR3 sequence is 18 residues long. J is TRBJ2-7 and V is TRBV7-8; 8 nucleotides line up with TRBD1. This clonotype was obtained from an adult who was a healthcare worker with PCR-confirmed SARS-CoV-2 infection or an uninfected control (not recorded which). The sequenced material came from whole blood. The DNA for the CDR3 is TGTGCCAGCAGCAACCCTGCGACAGGGGCTGGTAGGCTTTACGAGCAGTACTTC. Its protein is CASSNPATGAGRLYEQYF.